This TCR beta chain was recorded in a study of breast tumors, draining lymph nodes, adjacent tissues. Axillary draining lymph nodes of breast cancer patients supplied the node samples. In this sample, this clonotype turned up many times. Its antigen is unknown. Study-wide findings and caveats: Tumor repertoires ranked between lymph nodes and nontumor tissue in diversity, with V and J gene preferences. Luminal-like breast cancer showed significantly higher tumor–nontumor repertoire similarity than basal-like.

V was cut by 4 bases and J by 6 bases, with 9 bases left in between. The CDR3 has 12 residues. Per germline, CDR1 MGHRA and CDR2 YSYEKL. MiXCR, applied by TCRdb to the multiplex PCR reads, yields one record per CDR3 protein. The profile shows over 150,000 distinct CDR3 sequences, over 25% of them singletons. Input material: axillary lymph node tissue. The sequence was collected from a female donor with breast cancer. Some clones in this sample may be carry-over from other donors' samples. This rearrangement joins TRBV4-1 to TRBJ1-2; D uncertain. CDR3 DNA sequence: TGCGCCAGCAGCCGGCTCGGGGATGGCTACACCTTC. It encodes CASSRLGDGYTF.